The subject of this entry is one T cell receptor (beta chain). Trimming cost V 5 bases and J 6 bases, with 6 bases left between them. There are 11 residues in the CDR3. CDR1 and CDR2 (germline): SGHTA, FQGNSA. Vbeta (60) and Jbeta (13) primers were used in the PCR. Here immunoSEQ multiplex PCR was the method, and the copy in TCRdb shows in-frame clones only, minus some. The repertoire has around 170,000 clones, 76% of them found once; the top ten carry 2% to 3%. The data were taken from a study of cytomegalovirus exposure and HLA in healthy donors. The sample was PBMCs. The rearrangement links TRBV7-2 to TRBJ2-3; tentative D call: TRBD1 (6 bases). This clonotype was sampled from a woman aged 25-40 years in good health and CMV-seropositive. The CDR3 protein is CASSQGDTQYF. CDR3 nucleotide sequence: TGTGCCAGCAGCCAGGGGGATACGCAGTATTTT.